This T cell receptor (beta chain) is drawn from a study of blood T cell repertoires in COVID-19. As for the study in general: Acute and convalescent COVID-19 specimens originated in the United States, Italy and Spain.

As concerns this clone: In the same sample, other DNA sequences code for this CDR3.

Sequencing used immunoSEQ multiplex PCR; TCRdb keeps in-frame clones, though not all of them. This table holds some 220,000 clones, roughly 88% found once. The germline V gene has CDR1 SGHRS and CDR2 YFSETQ. With V trimmed by 0 bases and J by 0 bases, 2 bases remained unmatched. The CDR3 length is 16 residues. The sequence was collected from a woman between 40 and 55 years old with acute COVID-19. This chain links TRBV5-1 with TRBJ1-3; TRBD1 agrees at 8 bases. The source material was PBMCs or T cells enriched from blood (not recorded which). The CDR3 nucleotides read TGCGCCAGCAGCTTGGGGGACAGGAGCTCTGGAAACACCATATATTTT. Residues: CASSLGDRSSGNTIYF. Looking up the rest from reference TRBV5-1 and TRBJ1-3 gives the full variable domain: KAGVTQTPRYLIKTRGQQVTLSCSPISGHRSVSWYQQTPGQGLQFLFEYFSETQRNKGNFPGRFSGRQFSNSRSEMNVSTLELGDSALYLCASSLGDRSSGNTIYFGEGSWLTVV.